One sample yielded the 23 T cell receptor beta chains listed below, sequenced in a study of sequential checkpoint blockade in melanoma. Treatment indicated: randomized to nivolumab then ipilimumab (arm A) or the reverse (arm B). Sequenced by immunoSEQ multiplex PCR; TCRdb stores in-frame clones only, minus some. The data show around 6,000 clones, 20% to 25% seen once. Material: tumor tissue (inferred from file names), obtained from a patient given nivolumab and ipilimumab in sequence. The origin of the receptors is a human donor with melanoma.

There are many counts of this clone. This rearrangement joins TRBV11-3 to TRBJ2-7; 7 bases fit TRBD1. The CDR3 spans 15 residues. CDR1 SGHNT and CDR2 YENEEA come from the germline V gene. Germline trimming cut 5 bases from V and 2 bases from J; bases unmatched to any gene: 9. The chain's CDR3 is CASSIQGSFTYEQYF. DNA of the CDR3: TGTGCCAGCAGCATACAGGGGTCCTTCACCTACGAGCAGTACTTC.

This clone was seen many times. The chain has TRBV11-3 and TRBJ2-6; D is perhaps TRBD2 (6 bases). Germline V gene sequence: CDR1 SGHNT, CDR2 YENEEA. The CDR3 sequence is 14 residues long. Trimming shortened V by 8 bases and J by 3 bases, and 11 bases separated the two germline ends. The DNA for the CDR3 is TGTGCCAGCCGGTCGGGAGTTGGGGCCAACGTCCTGACTTTC. Protein: CASRSGVGANVLTF. Looking up the rest from reference TRBV11-3 and TRBJ2-6 gives the full variable domain: EAGVVQSPRYKIIEKKQPVAFWCNPISGHNTLYWYLQNLGQGPELLIRYENEEAVDDSQLPKDRFSAERLKGVDSTLKIQPAELGDSAVYLCASRSGVGANVLTFGAGSRLTVL.

This clone was seen ten or more times. The chain is built from TRBV11-3 and TRBJ2-1; 7 positions match TRBD1. CDR1 is SGHNT, CDR2 YENEEA, per germline. CDR3 length equals 16 residues. V dropped 2 bases and J dropped 0; count of bases not matched to a gene: 4. The CDR3 is CASSLPQGSSYNEQFF. CDR3 nucleotide sequence: TGTGCCAGCAGCTTACCACAGGGGAGCTCCTACAATGAGCAGTTCTTC.

This clone was counted a few times. The gene calls are TRBV28 and TRBJ2-4; tentatively, D is TRBD1 or TRBD2 (7 bases each). Germline V gives CDR1 MDHEN, CDR2 SYDVKM. Deletions cut 5 bases from V and 6 bases from J, with 23 bases between. The CDR3 runs 17 residues. CDR3 nucleotides: TGTGCCAGCAGTCCCGCTTGGGTAACAGGGGAGGGAAACATTCAGTACTTC. Protein product: CASSPAWVTGEGNIQYF. Based on the CDR3 plus reference TRBV28 and TRBJ2-4, the full variable domain is DVKVTQSSRYLVKRTGEKVFLECVQDMDHENMFWYRQDPGLGLRLIYFSYDVKMKEKGDIPEGYSVSREKKERFSLILESASTNQTSMYLCASSPAWVTGEGNIQYFGAGTRLSVL.

This clone is medium-sized in the sample. This chain joins TRBV9 and TRBJ1-1; TRBD1 is a possible D gene (6 bases). The germline V gene has CDR1 SGDLS and CDR2 YYNGEE. The CDR3 has 14 amino acids. Between the trimmed V and J ends, which lost 0 bases and 7 bases, there was a span of 13 bases. The chain's CDR3 is CASSVVTGRGEAFF. The CDR3 bases are TGTGCCAGCAGCGTAGTCACAGGGCGGGGTGAAGCTTTCTTT.

This clone was found a few times. V is TRBV30 and J is TRBJ2-5; D not certain. The length of the CDR3 is 12 residues. CDR1 GTSNPN and CDR2 SVGIG come from the germline V gene (reference sequence). The ends were cut back, 4 bases at V and 9 bases at J, with 15 bases in the middle. The CDR3 nucleotides are TGTGCCTGGACGACTCCGCCGTGGCCCCAGTACTTC. Translating gives CAWTTPPWPQYF.

The V gene is TRBV18, the J gene TRBJ2-3; 8 nucleotides agree with TRBD2. Germline CDR1 KGHSH, CDR2 LQKENI. CDR3 length: 15 residues. The V and J ends lost 2 bases and 2 bases, in that order; junction bases with no gene match: 3. The CDR3 DNA sequence: TGTGCCAGCTCACCAGGGACTAGATCCACAGATACGCAGTATTTT. Protein product: CASSPGTRSTDTQYF.

The chain is built from TRBV18 and TRBJ2-1, with D perhaps matching TRBD1 (6 bases). CDR1 KGHSH and CDR2 LQKENI come from the germline V gene. V was cut by 5 bases and J by 3 bases, with 14 bases left in between. This CDR3 contains 15 residues. CDR3 DNA: TGTGCCAGCTCATTAATCCGGGACATCTACAATGAGCAGTTCTTC. Its protein is CASSLIRDIYNEQFF.

The chain combines TRBV28 with TRBJ1-4; D is unresolved. This CDR3 region has 13 residues. Trimming cost V 1 base and J 10 bases, with 10 bases left between them. Germline values: CDR1 MDHEN, CDR2 SYDVKM. This CDR3 reads CASSLYPDPKLFF. The CDR3 DNA follows: TGTGCCAGCAGTTTATACCCGGATCCAAAACTGTTTTTT.

J is TRBJ1-1 and V is TRBV5-1, with D tentatively TRBD1 (6 bases). This CDR3 spans 17 amino acids. Trimming pared 4 bases from V and 1 base from J, leaving 20 bases between. Looked up from germline, CDR1 is SGHRS and CDR2 is YFSETQ. CDR3 in DNA: TGCGCCAGCAGCGCGGGACAACCGGGGCCTAGGAACACTGAAGCTTTCTTT. Translated: CASSAGQPGPRNTEAFF.

This clone was observed at least ten times. CDR3 bases: TGTGCCAGCAGCTTCGACAGGGGGCAGGTGAATGAGCAGTTCTTC. Translation gives CASSFDRGQVNEQFF. V is TRBV11-3 and J is TRBJ2-1; 10 positions match TRBD1. The trim removed 3 bases at V and 7 bases at J, leaving 6 bases unmatched. The germline V gene has CDR1 SGHNT and CDR2 YENEEA. The CDR3 is made up of 15 amino acids.

This clone was counted ten times or more. The genes are TRBV6-8 and TRBJ2-5; D ambiguous. This CDR3 is built from 16 residues. Germline V lookup: CDR1 MNHGY, CDR2 SAAAGT. V lost 5 bases and J lost 2, with 18 bases in between. The CDR3 sequence: CASSLFRHIPQETQYF. CDR3 in DNA: TGTGCCAGCAGTCTCTTTAGACACATTCCTCAAGAGACCCAGTACTTC.

J is TRBJ1-4 and V is TRBV6-8; D perhaps matches TRBD1 (5 bases). CDR3 length: 14 residues. CDR1 is MNHGY and CDR2 is SAAAGT in the germline V gene. V shed 3 bases and J shed 8 bases, with 13 bases lying between them. DNA for the CDR3: TGTGCCAGCAGTTATTCCGGGGGTGGAGAAAAACTGTTTTTT. It yields the protein CASSYSGGGEKLFF.

This clone was observed many times. This chain connects TRBV11-3 to TRBJ2-1, with D possibly being TRBD1 or TRBD2 (6 bases each). This CDR3 is 18 amino acids long. Germline assignment: CDR1 SGHNT and CDR2 YENEEA. Trimming removed 2 bases at V and 9 bases at J, with 26 bases between. The CDR3 coding sequence is TGTGCCAGCAGCTTACCCATTCATTCGGGGGCGCGTCCTACTGAGCAGTTCTTC. Residues: CASSLPIHSGARPTEQFF.

This clone appeared a few times. The gene calls are TRBV15 and TRBJ2-7; D is undetermined. CDR1 and CDR2 from the germline V gene are LNHNV and YYDKDF (reference sequence). V dropped 4 bases and J dropped 3 bases, with 13 bases sitting between them. CDR3 length: 14 amino acids. CDR3 amino acids: CATSKALLGYEQYF. The CDR3 bases are TGTGCCACCAGCAAAGCCCTCCTGGGCTACGAGCAGTACTTC.

This clone showed up just a few times. The chain joins TRBV11-3 to TRBJ2-5; maybe TRBD2 (6 bases). The CDR3 contains 14 residues. Looked up from germline, CDR1 is SGHNT and CDR2 is YENEEA. V lost 2 bases to trimming and J lost 7 bases, with 14 bases between them. CDR3 loop: CASSLLSSEGTQYF. The DNA of the CDR3 is TGTGCCAGCAGCTTATTATCTAGCGAGGGGACCCAGTACTTC.

V is TRBV6-8 and J is TRBJ2-1; TRBD2 aligns across 15 bases. The CDR3 is 18 amino acids. Germline V gives CDR1 MNHGY, CDR2 SAAAGT. V lost 7 bases to trimming and J lost 2 bases; unmatched junction nucleotides: 9. The CDR3 spells CASNRPGLAGGTYNEQFF. CDR3 nucleotides: TGTGCCAGCAATCGCCCGGGACTAGCGGGAGGAACCTACAATGAGCAGTTCTTC.

In this sample, this clone turned up a few times. J is TRBJ1-5 and V is TRBV19; weak D call: TRBD1 (6 bases). The length of the CDR3 is 15 residues. Trimming removed 8 bases from V and 4 bases from J, with 18 bases in between. CDR1 LNHDA and CDR2 SQIVND come from the germline V gene (reference sequence). The CDR3 DNA reads as TGTGCCAGTTTACAAGGGGGGGGCTCGAATCAGCCCCAGCATTTT. Amino acid sequence: CASLQGGGSNQPQHF. The complete variable domain, with remaining parts taken from reference TRBV19 and TRBJ1-5, reads DGGITQSPKYLFRKEGQNVTLSCEQNLNHDAMYWYRQDPGQGLRLIYYSQIVNDFQKGDIAEGYSVSREKKESFPLTVTSAQKNPTAFYLCASLQGGGSNQPQHFGDGTRLSIL.

Sample share makes this clone medium-sized. The chain combines TRBV11-3 with TRBJ2-5; maybe TRBD1 (5 bases). V shed 5 bases and J shed 4 bases, with 14 bases lying between them. Germline V gene lookup returns CDR1 SGHNT and CDR2 YENEEA. The CDR3 totals 14 residues. CDR3 sequence (DNA): TGTGCCAGCAGCGCCCCGGGTACAGGAGAGACCCAGTACTTC. Protein sequence: CASSAPGTGETQYF.

This clone was observed a few times. The chain uses TRBV11-3 and TRBJ1-1; a weak D match, TRBD1 (6 bases). V gave up 5 bases and J gave up 1 base, with 11 bases separating them. The CDR3 is 14 amino acids. The germline CDR1 and CDR2 sequences are SGHNT and YENEEA. The CDR3 coding sequence is TGTGCCAGCAGCCTTTCGGGGGCGAACACTGAAGCTTTCTTT. This translates into CASSLSGANTEAFF.

The genes are TRBV9 and TRBJ2-3; 12 bases map to TRBD1. The CDR3 covers 17 residues. V shed 5 bases and J 4 bases; nucleotides not matched to a gene: 11. In germline, CDR1 is SGDLS, CDR2 YYNGEE. Here the CDR3 reads CASSPYRGTGGADTQYF. The CDR3 nucleotides are TGTGCCAGCAGTCCCTACCGTGGGACAGGGGGCGCAGATACGCAGTATTTT.

V usage is TRBV19 and J usage is TRBJ2-2; D is ambiguous. V was clipped by 7 bases and J by 6 bases, with 9 bases between them. The V gene's germline CDR1 is LNHDA and CDR2 SQIVND (reference sequence). This CDR3 has 12 residues. DNA of the CDR3: TGTGCCAGTACCTCGGTGTCCGGGGAGCTGTTTTTT. Protein product: CASTSVSGELFF.

The V gene is TRBV19, the J gene TRBJ2-2; a possible D gene is TRBD1 (6 bases). Germline V CDR1 and CDR2: LNHDA, SQIVND (reference sequence). Trimming removed 4 bases at V and 0 bases at J, with 9 bases between. This CDR3 has 15 amino acids. CDR3 sequence: CASSKGTTNTGELFF. The CDR3 DNA follows: TGTGCCAGTAGTAAAGGGACAACGAACACCGGGGAGCTGTTTTTT.